The rows below give T cell receptor beta chains drawn from one sample of a study of response to subunit inactivated influenza vaccine. Using its own MiXCR run on the RT-PCR reads, TCRdb lists one record per CDR3 protein. The sample lists approximately 480,000 distinct CDR3 sequences, 9.5% to 12% seen once, with 12% in the top ten. Sequenced here: PBMCs from blood, sampled about 40 days after vaccination. The receptors shown here come from a man between 50 and 59 years old who received an inactivated influenza vaccine. The CDR3 runs from the conserved cysteine through the conserved F or W. D genes are given only for firm matches. Size tells how often a clone was seen (once, few, many) or the class of an expanded clone, and some rows leave it out.

d_call	v_call	j_call	clone_size	cdr3_aa	cdr3_nt
TRBD1	TRBV12-3/TRBV12-4	TRBJ2-1	many	CASSRTGGRDEQFF	TGTGCCAGCAGCCGGACAGGGGGACGGGATGAGCAGTTCTTC
NA	TRBV15	TRBJ2-5	NA	CATSRDRTEETQYF	TGTGCCACCAGCAGAGATCGGACAGAAGAGACCCAGTACTTC
TRBD2	TRBV20-1	TRBJ2-7	NA	CSARQREGYEQYF	TGCAGTGCTAGACAGCGGGAGGGATACGAGCAGTACTTC
TRBD1	TRBV6-1	TRBJ2-2	NA	CASSPGGVTGELFF	TGTGCCAGCAGCCCAGGGGGAGTCACCGGGGAGCTGTTTTTT
NA	TRBV10-3	TRBJ2-1	many	CAISEGRNNEQFF	TGTGCCATCAGTGAAGGCAGAAACAATGAGCAGTTCTTC
NA	TRBV29-1	TRBJ1-1	NA	CSVPRALNTEAFF	TGCAGCGTGCCCAGAGCTTTGAACACTGAAGCTTTCTTT
NA	TRBV3-1	TRBJ2-5	NA	CASSQDHTGALQETQYF	TGTGCCAGCAGCCAAGACCACACGGGGGCCCTACAAGAGACCCAGTACTTC
NA	TRBV5-1	TRBJ2-3	many	CASSFIRPDTDTQYF	TGCGCCAGCAGCTTCATTAGGCCGGACACAGATACGCAGTATTTT
NA	TRBV4-3	TRBJ1-3	few	CASSQTRDSGNTIYF	TGCGCCAGCAGCCAGACCCGGGACTCTGGAAACACCATATATTTT
TRBD1	TRBV24-1	TRBJ1-1	NA	CATSETGDGTEAFF	TGTGCCACCAGTGAGACAGGGGATGGCACTGAAGCTTTCTTT
NA	TRBV7-6	TRBJ2-2	few	CASSLIQNTGELFF	TGTGCCAGCAGCTTAATACAAAACACCGGGGAGCTGTTTTTT
NA	TRBV24-1	TRBJ2-1	few	CATETSSYNEQFF	TGTGCCACCGAGACGTCCTCCTACAATGAGCAGTTCTTC
NA	TRBV29-1	TRBJ2-1	few	CSVEDGRSGRGGRNEQFF	TGCAGCGTTGAAGATGGACGTAGCGGTAGAGGGGGCAGGAATGAGCAGTTCTTC
NA	TRBV20-1	TRBJ1-2	few	CSARVSWGQGEAGYTF	TGCAGTGCTAGAGTTTCCTGGGGGCAGGGAGAGGCTGGCTACACCTTC
TRBD1	TRBV20-1	TRBJ2-7	few	CSASRRTGGFYEQYF	TGCAGTGCTAGTAGACGGACAGGGGGCTTCTACGAGCAGTACTTC
NA	TRBV5-1	TRBJ1-2	few	CASSLRVGYGYTF	TGCGCCAGCAGCTTACGGGTCGGCTATGGCTACACCTTC
NA	TRBV10-3	TRBJ1-5	many	CAISEFSNQPQHF	TGTGCCATCAGTGAATTCAGCAATCAGCCCCAGCATTTT
NA	TRBV5-1	TRBJ2-1	many	CASSFESVEQFF	TGCGCCAGCAGCTTTGAGTCCGTCGAGCAGTTCTTC
TRBD1	TRBV12-3/TRBV12-4	TRBJ2-4	NA	CASSSRGAKNIQYF	TGTGCCAGCAGTTCCAGGGGGGCCAAAAACATTCAGTACTTC
NA	TRBV7-6	TRBJ2-3	NA	CASSSATTAGDTQYF	TGTGCCAGCAGCTCGGCGACCACAGCTGGAGATACGCAGTATTTT
NA	TRBV27	TRBJ2-1	many	CASSLTAVGLANEQFF	TGTGCCAGCAGTTTAACGGCCGTGGGGCTCGCGAATGAGCAGTTCTTC
TRBD1	TRBV20-1	TRBJ2-7	NA	CSASRTGNEQYF	TGCAGTGCTAGCCGGACAGGGAACGAGCAGTACTTC
NA	TRBV2	TRBJ1-5	NA	CASSAIGSQHF	TGTGCCAGCAGCGCGATCGGGTCCCAGCATTTT
NA	TRBV12-3/TRBV12-4	TRBJ2-7	few	CASSLAGTQYDQYF	TGTGCCAGCAGTTTAGCCGGGACACAATACGACCAGTACTTC
TRBD1	TRBV5-1	TRBJ2-2	few	CASSLVRTGPGELFF	TGCGCCAGCAGCTTGGTGCGGACAGGGCCCGGGGAGCTGTTTTTT
TRBD2	TRBV20-1	TRBJ2-3	many	CSARDSTLATDTQYF	TGCAGTGCTAGAGATTCTACACTAGCGACAGATACGCAGTATTTT
NA	TRBV18	TRBJ2-7	few	CASSPLQGEQYF	TGTGCCAGCTCACCACTACAGGGCGAGCAGTACTTC
TRBD2	TRBV6-5	TRBJ2-1	NA	CASSYSLVSGSSYNEQFF	TGTGCCAGCAGTTACTCGTTAGTGAGCGGGAGCTCCTACAATGAGCAGTTCTTC
TRBD1	TRBV2	TRBJ2-7	few	CASSDRQGEREQYF	TGTGCCAGCAGTGATAGACAGGGTGAAAGGGAGCAGTACTTC
TRBD1	TRBV4-1	TRBJ2-5	few	CASSQYFRGQQETQYF	TGCGCCAGCAGCCAATATTTCAGGGGGCAACAAGAGACCCAGTACTTC
NA	TRBV12-3/TRBV12-4	TRBJ2-6	NA	CASSLRAGGTGANVLTF	TGTGCCAGCAGTTTAAGGGCAGGGGGGACTGGGGCCAACGTCCTGACTTTC
NA	TRBV20-1	TRBJ1-5	many	CSANTEFNQPQHF	TGCAGTGCTAATACAGAGTTCAATCAGCCCCAGCATTTT
TRBD1	TRBV27	TRBJ1-6	NA	CASKTGSSYNSPLHF	TGTGCCAGCAAGACAGGGAGCTCCTATAATTCACCCCTCCACTTT
TRBD1	TRBV20-1	TRBJ2-1	many	CSPHPGGSGEQFF	TGCAGTCCACACCCAGGGGGCTCGGGTGAGCAGTTCTTC
NA	TRBV11-3	TRBJ2-7	few	CASSLGTGSEQYF	TGTGCCAGCAGCTTAGGTACGGGAAGCGAGCAGTACTTC
NA	TRBV20-1	TRBJ2-3	few	CSASVRGTDTQYF	TGCAGTGCTAGTGTCAGGGGCACAGATACGCAGTATTTT
NA	TRBV7-2	TRBJ2-1	NA	CASSPIRDSYNEQFF	TGTGCCAGCAGCCCTATCAGGGACTCCTACAATGAGCAGTTCTTC
TRBD2	TRBV4-3	TRBJ2-2	few	CASSQDPSGRVVVGELFF	TGCGCCAGCAGCCAAGACCCTAGCGGGAGGGTTGTGGTCGGGGAGCTGTTTTTT
NA	TRBV7-2	TRBJ2-1	NA	CASSFGGGPNEQFF	TGTGCCAGCAGCTTTGGGGGAGGACCCAATGAGCAGTTCTTC
TRBD1	TRBV29-1	TRBJ1-4	many	CSVGDRTNEKLFF	TGCAGCGTCGGGGACAGAACTAATGAAAAACTGTTTTTT
TRBD2	TRBV5-1	TRBJ2-5	NA	CASSPGTSGLETQYF	TGCGCCAGCAGCCCCGGGACTAGCGGGTTGGAGACCCAGTACTTC
NA	TRBV7-2	TRBJ2-7	NA	CASSLLTRDGYEQYF	TGTGCCAGCAGCCTCCTAACCCGGGACGGATACGAGCAGTACTTC
TRBD2	TRBV7-2	TRBJ2-3	many	CASRSGADTQYF	TGTGCCAGCAGGAGCGGGGCAGATACGCAGTATTTT
NA	TRBV15	TRBJ2-6	NA	CATSVQGGSGANVLTF	TGTGCCACCAGCGTCCAGGGAGGTTCGGGGGCCAACGTCCTGACTTTC
TRBD2	TRBV5-6	TRBJ2-6	few	CASSLGASGTGGANVLTF	TGTGCCAGCAGCTTGGGGGCTAGCGGGACGGGAGGGGCCAACGTCCTGACTTTC
NA	TRBV4-3	TRBJ1-2	few	CASSQDRNLGGYTF	TGCGCCAGCAGCCAAGATCGCAACCTGGGCGGCTACACCTTC
NA	TRBV10-3	TRBJ2-7	few	CAISTQGGEQYF	TGTGCCATCAGTACGCAGGGGGGTGAGCAGTACTTC